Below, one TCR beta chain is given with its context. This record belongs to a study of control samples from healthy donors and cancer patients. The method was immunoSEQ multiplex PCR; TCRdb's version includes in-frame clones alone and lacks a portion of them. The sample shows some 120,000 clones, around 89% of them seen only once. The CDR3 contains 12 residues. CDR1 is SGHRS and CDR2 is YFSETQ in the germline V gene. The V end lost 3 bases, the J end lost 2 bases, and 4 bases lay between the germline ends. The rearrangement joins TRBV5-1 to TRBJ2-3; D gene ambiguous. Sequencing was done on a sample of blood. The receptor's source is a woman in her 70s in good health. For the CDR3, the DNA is TGCGCCAGCAGCTCAACCACAGATACGCAGTATTTT. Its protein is CASSSTTDTQYF.